Each of the 7 T cell receptor beta chains below was sequenced from the same sample in a study of shared clonotypes between healthy human individuals. TCRdb keeps only in-frame clones here, not all; method: immunoSEQ multiplex PCR. The table lists some 1 million clones, under 80% of them singletons, with approximately 1.3% in the top ten. The sample was memory CD4+ T cells sorted from blood. As for subset: CD45RA-negative fraction. These receptors were collected from a man between 18 and 29 years old in good health.

V gene TRBV10-1 combines with J gene TRBJ1-3; the match to TRBD1 covers 7 bases. CDR1 is WNHNN and CDR2 is SYGVQD in the germline V gene (reference sequence). V gave up 6 bases and J gave up 0 bases; unmatched junction bases: 2. The CDR3 loop spans 14 amino acids. The CDR3 sequence: CASRTGSSGNTIYF. CDR3 in DNA: TGCGCCAGCAGGACAGGGTCCTCTGGAAACACCATATATTTT.

This chain uses TRBV29-1 with TRBJ1-1; D unclear. This CDR3 is built from 13 residues. Trimming removed 3 bases at V and 6 bases at J, with 14 bases between. From germline, CDR1 is SQVTM and CDR2 ANQGSEA. The DNA for the CDR3 is TGCAGCGTTGAGTCCAGGATCCTTCCTGAAGCTTTCTTT. As protein: CSVESRILPEAFF.

This chain uses TRBV6-5 with TRBJ1-2; 8 bases line up with TRBD1. Trimming took 5 bases from V and 3 from J; bases not matched to a gene: 5. CDR1 and CDR2 (germline): MNHEY, SVGAGI. The CDR3 length is 14 residues. In DNA form, the CDR3 reads TGTGCCAGCAGTCCACCGGGACAGGACTATGGCTACACCTTC. This sequence encodes CASSPPGQDYGYTF.

The V gene is TRBV5-1, the J gene TRBJ2-3; D remains ambiguous. Per germline, CDR1 SGHRS and CDR2 YFSETQ. The V and J ends lost 0 bases and 6 bases respectively, with 5 bases between them. The CDR3 extends over 12 amino acids. The CDR3 sequence: CASSLVGDTQYF. The CDR3 DNA follows: TGCGCCAGCAGCTTGGTGGGGGATACGCAGTATTTT.

Worth noting for this clone: Other DNA sequences in this specimen translate into the identical CDR3. The chain recombines TRBV5-1 with TRBJ2-7; D is ambiguous. The germline V gene has CDR1 SGHRS and CDR2 YFSETQ. The CDR3 is made up of 14 amino acids. Trimming took 0 bases from V and 0 from J, leaving 7 bases between them. In DNA form, the CDR3 reads TGCGCCAGCAGCTTGGTACCCGGCTCCTACGAGCAGTACTTC. This translates into CASSLVPGSYEQYF.

This rearrangement joins TRBV13 to TRBJ2-7; a possible D gene is TRBD1 (6 bases). Trimming left V 5 bases short and J 4 bases short, with 15 bases between. Germline loops: CDR1 PRHDT, CDR2 FYEKMQ (reference sequence). This CDR3 region has 14 residues. This chain's CDR3 is CASSATGRRYEQYF. The CDR3 DNA sequence: TGTGCCAGCAGCGCGACAGGCCGCCGTTACGAGCAGTACTTC.

The chain is built from TRBV5-6 and TRBJ2-4; TRBD1 aligns across 10 bases. The CDR3 contains 17 residues. CDR1 and CDR2 (germline): SGHDT, YYEEEE. The J segment lost 0 bases and the V segment lost 4 bases, leaving 7 bases of the junction unmatched. The CDR3 is CASSPPGTGVAKNIQYF. CDR3 nucleotide sequence: TGTGCCAGCAGCCCCCCGGGGACAGGGGTAGCCAAAAACATTCAGTACTTC. The whole variable domain, remainder taken from reference TRBV5-6 and TRBJ2-4, is DAGVTQSPTHLIKTRGQQVTLRCSPKSGHDTVSWYQQALGQGPQFIFQYYEEEERQRGNFPDRFSGHQFPNYSSELNVNALLLGDSALYLCASSPPGTGVAKNIQYFGAGTRLSVL.